What follows are 19 T cell receptor beta chains derived from one specimen sequenced in a study of control samples from healthy donors and cancer patients (dated by TCRdb to 2020 to 2021). Library construction relied on the immunoSEQ multiplex PCR assay. The source is immuneACCESS, and TCRdb retained only in-frame sequences with V and J called. Part of the clones is not carried over; for the studies checked, unresolved V genes explain less than half of this, and the remainder is unexplained. Here the sample has some 130,000 clones; roughly 90% occur a single time. Around 2.5% of the sample belongs to the ten largest clones. Sequenced: blood. The receptors stem from a young man in good health.

The rearrangement joins TRBV6-2 or TRBV6-3 to TRBJ2-3, with 8 bases matching TRBD2. The CDR3 loop spans 13 amino acids. Germline-derived CDR1 and CDR2 are MNHEY and SVGEGT. V shed 5 bases and J 4 bases; nucleotides not matched to a gene: 2. CDR3 sequence (DNA): TGTGCCAGCAGTCCGGGGGGGGCAGATACGCAGTATTTT. Protein: CASSPGGADTQYF.

About this clone itself: Additional DNA sequences in this sample encode the identical CDR3. The chain couples TRBV29-1 to TRBJ1-3; D is unclear. The CDR3 extends over 12 amino acids. CDR1 and CDR2 (germline): SQVTM, ANQGSEA. The V end lost 7 bases, the J end lost 0 bases, and 7 bases lay between the germline ends. The CDR3 DNA sequence: TGCAGCGCGAAGAGCTCTGGAAACACCATATATTTT. Encoded protein: CSAKSSGNTIYF.

Only a few counts were recorded for this clone. DNA for the CDR3: TGTGCCAGCAGCTTAGGCCCGGAAAGGGTGAACTATGGCTACACCTTC. It translates to CASSLGPERVNYGYTF. The chain couples TRBV11-2 to TRBJ1-2; D uncertain. Per the germline V gene, CDR1 is SGHAT and CDR2 is FQNNGV. V gave up 1 base and J gave up 2 bases, with 14 bases separating them. The CDR3 covers 16 residues.

The chain recombines TRBV19 with TRBJ2-7, with D perhaps TRBD2 (6 bases). V lost 3 bases and J 7 bases, leaving 13 bases between the germline ends. Germline V lookup: CDR1 LNHDA, CDR2 SQIVND (reference sequence). CDR3 size: 13 residues. The CDR3 sequence is CASSIEGGKEQYV. The CDR3 DNA sequence: TGTGCCAGTAGTATCGAGGGCGGGAAAGAGCAGTACGTC.

The chain joins TRBV3-1 (or the pseudogene TRBV3-2) to TRBJ2-3; the match to TRBD2 covers 13 bases. Germline lookup yields CDR1 LGHDT and CDR2 YNNKEL (reference sequence). J lost 4 bases, V lost 4 bases, and 5 bases had no gene match. The CDR3 sequence is 16 residues long. The CDR3: CASSPRTSGGADTQYF. The CDR3 nucleotides read TGTGCCAGCAGCCCCCGGACTAGCGGGGGTGCAGATACGCAGTATTTT.

The chain couples TRBV18 to TRBJ2-7; 8 positions agree with TRBD1. The junction had 1 base not matched to a gene; V was cut back by 1 base and J by 2 bases. CDR1 KGHSH and CDR2 LQKENI come from the germline V gene. The CDR3 extends over 14 amino acids. CDR3 amino acids: CASSPRDRTYEQYV. In DNA form, the CDR3 reads TGTGCCAGCTCACCACGGGACAGGACCTACGAGCAGTACGTC.

The genes are TRBV7-6 and TRBJ2-2; D remains ambiguous. The CDR3 consists of 14 residues. Germline V gene lookup returns CDR1 SGHVS and CDR2 FNYEAQ. V was shortened by 5 bases and J by 7 bases, with 14 bases between the two germline ends. The CDR3 spells CASSPYDANGELFF. The CDR3 nucleotides read TGTGCCAGCAGCCCCTATGACGCCAACGGGGAGCTGTTTTTT.

V usage is TRBV2 and J usage is TRBJ1-6, with D maybe TRBD1 (5 bases). Trimming left V 3 bases short and J 6 bases short, with 9 bases between. Germline CDR1 reads SNHLY; CDR2 reads FYNNEI. The CDR3 extends over 14 amino acids. The CDR3: CASSEGGINSPLHF. CDR3 in DNA: TGTGCCAGCAGTGAGGGGGGAATTAATTCACCCCTCCACTTT.

This sequence joins TRBV11-3 and TRBJ2-4; 15 nucleotides align to TRBD2. The CDR3 covers 16 residues. Germline CDR1 reads SGHNT; CDR2 reads YENEEA. V lost 5 bases and J lost 7; bases outside the gene matches: 6. The CDR3 nucleotides read TGTGCCAGCAGCACCCGGACTAGCGGGAGGGGGAACATTCAGTACTTC. Translation gives CASSTRTSGRGNIQYF.

The rearrangement joins TRBV5-8 to TRBJ1-5, with 7 nucleotides matching TRBD1. Losses at the gene ends were 3 bases for V and 6 bases for J; bases not matched to a gene: 3. The CDR3 has 13 residues. Germline CDR1 is SGHTS and CDR2 is YDEGEE. The CDR3 region is CASSSTGIQPQHF. CDR3 DNA: TGTGCCAGCAGCTCGACAGGGATTCAGCCCCAGCATTTT.

V gene TRBV7-6 combines with J gene TRBJ2-3; possible D gene TRBD1, 6 bases. V was trimmed by 5 bases and J by 4 bases, leaving 16 bases between them. From germline, CDR1 is SGHVS and CDR2 FNYEAQ. CDR3 length equals 15 residues. The CDR3 loop is CASSRTGSLADTQYF. The CDR3 region has the DNA TGTGCCAGCAGCCGAACAGGGTCCCTCGCAGATACGCAGTATTTT.

In this sample, this clone turned up once. This chain joins TRBV9 and TRBJ1-4; D is possibly TRBD1 (5 bases). Germline V gene sequence: CDR1 SGDLS, CDR2 YYNGEE. Trimming removed 3 bases from V and 8 bases from J, with 17 bases in between. CDR3 length: 15 amino acids. The CDR3 reads CASSAGTVNKEKLFF. The CDR3 coding sequence is TGTGCCAGCAGCGCCGGGACGGTGAATAAAGAAAAACTGTTTTTT. Full variable domain (missing parts from reference TRBV9 and TRBJ1-4): DSGVTQTPKHLITATGQRVTLRCSPRSGDLSVYWYQQSLDQGLQFLIQYYNGEERAKGNILERFSAQQFPDLHSELNLSSLELGDSALYFCASSAGTVNKEKLFFGSGTQLSVL.

V gene TRBV28 combines with J gene TRBJ1-5; D not certain. The CDR3 totals 12 residues. Deletions cut 2 bases from V and 7 bases from J, with 6 bases between. Germline V CDR1 and CDR2: MDHEN, SYDVKM. The CDR3 is CASSLKRQPQHF. CDR3 nucleotides: TGTGCCAGCAGTTTAAAGAGACAGCCCCAGCATTTT. Full variable domain (remainder filled in from reference TRBV28 and TRBJ1-5): DVKVTQSSRYLVKRTGEKVFLECVQDMDHENMFWYRQDPGLGLRLIYFSYDVKMKEKGDIPEGYSVSREKKERFSLILESASTNQTSMYLCASSLKRQPQHFGDGTRLSIL.

This sequence joins TRBV10-1 and TRBJ2-1, with 10 bases fitting TRBD2. Germline CDR1 and CDR2: WNHNN and SYGVQD (reference sequence). The ends lost 0 bases at V and 5 bases at J; junction bases unmatched: 7. This CDR3 region has 17 residues. The DNA of the CDR3 is TGCGCCAGCAGTGAGTCGATGGTAGCGGGGGGTCACAATGAGCAGTTCTTC. As protein: CASSESMVAGGHNEQFF.

The chain links TRBV5-1 to TRBJ1-5, with no clear D. V was clipped by 4 bases and J by 2 bases, with 10 bases between them. Per germline, CDR1 SGHRS and CDR2 YFSETQ. This CDR3 region has 14 residues. The CDR3 coding sequence is TGCGCCAGCAGCACGGTCCCGGGCAATCAGCCCCAGCATTTT. Translation: CASSTVPGNQPQHF.

The genes are TRBV7-6 and TRBJ2-1; TRBD2 aligns across 9 bases. The CDR3 contains 17 residues. The V gene end was trimmed by 3 bases and the J gene end by 5 bases; junction bases not matched to a gene: 11. Germline V lookup: CDR1 SGHVS, CDR2 FNYEAQ. CDR3 DNA sequence: TGTGCCAGCAGCTTTAGGGGCGGGACTAGCAGGCACAATGAGCAGTTCTTC. Protein sequence: CASSFRGGTSRHNEQFF.

This rearrangement joins TRBV7-6 to TRBJ2-1; 11 nucleotides line up with TRBD2. The CDR3 extends over 16 amino acids. The germline V gene encodes CDR1 SGHVS and CDR2 FNYEAQ. With V trimmed by 5 bases and J by 4 bases, 7 bases remained unmatched. CDR3 DNA sequence: TGTGCCAGCAGCCGCGGGACTAGCGGAGCGTACAATGAGCAGTTCTTC. Protein product: CASSRGTSGAYNEQFF.

The gene calls are TRBV27 and TRBJ2-3, with D maybe TRBD2 (6 bases). This CDR3 has 12 residues. Trimming removed 3 bases from V and 5 bases from J, with 6 bases in between. Per germline, CDR1 MNHEY and CDR2 SMNVEV (reference sequence). CDR3 protein: CASSFSGDTQYF. Written as DNA, the CDR3 is TGTGCCAGCAGTTTTAGCGGAGATACGCAGTATTTT.

The V and J genes are TRBV6-5 and TRBJ2-7; 7 nucleotides line up with TRBD2. Germline loops: CDR1 MNHEY, CDR2 SVGAGI. The CDR3 is 15 amino acids. V lost 8 bases, J lost 3 bases, and 13 bases stayed unmatched. CDR3 region: CASGGGRSIFYEQYF. Here the CDR3 DNA reads TGTGCCAGCGGGGGGGGGAGGTCTATATTCTACGAGCAGTACTTC.